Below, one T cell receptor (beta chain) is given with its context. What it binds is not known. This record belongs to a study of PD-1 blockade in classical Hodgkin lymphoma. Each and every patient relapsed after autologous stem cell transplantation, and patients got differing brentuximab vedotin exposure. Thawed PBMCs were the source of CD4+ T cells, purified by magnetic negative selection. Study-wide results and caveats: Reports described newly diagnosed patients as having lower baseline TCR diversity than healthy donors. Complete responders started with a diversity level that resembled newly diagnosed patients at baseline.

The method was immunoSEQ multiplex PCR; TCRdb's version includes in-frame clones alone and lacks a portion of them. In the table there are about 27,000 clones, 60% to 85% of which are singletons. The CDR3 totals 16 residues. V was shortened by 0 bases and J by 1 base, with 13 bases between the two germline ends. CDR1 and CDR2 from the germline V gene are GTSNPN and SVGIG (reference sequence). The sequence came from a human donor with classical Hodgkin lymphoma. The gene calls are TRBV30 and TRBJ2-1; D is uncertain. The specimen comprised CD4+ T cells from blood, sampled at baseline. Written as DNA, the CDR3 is TGTGCCTGGAGTGTGGGCAGACCACTTTCCTACAATGAGCAGTTCTTC. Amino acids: CAWSVGRPLSYNEQFF.